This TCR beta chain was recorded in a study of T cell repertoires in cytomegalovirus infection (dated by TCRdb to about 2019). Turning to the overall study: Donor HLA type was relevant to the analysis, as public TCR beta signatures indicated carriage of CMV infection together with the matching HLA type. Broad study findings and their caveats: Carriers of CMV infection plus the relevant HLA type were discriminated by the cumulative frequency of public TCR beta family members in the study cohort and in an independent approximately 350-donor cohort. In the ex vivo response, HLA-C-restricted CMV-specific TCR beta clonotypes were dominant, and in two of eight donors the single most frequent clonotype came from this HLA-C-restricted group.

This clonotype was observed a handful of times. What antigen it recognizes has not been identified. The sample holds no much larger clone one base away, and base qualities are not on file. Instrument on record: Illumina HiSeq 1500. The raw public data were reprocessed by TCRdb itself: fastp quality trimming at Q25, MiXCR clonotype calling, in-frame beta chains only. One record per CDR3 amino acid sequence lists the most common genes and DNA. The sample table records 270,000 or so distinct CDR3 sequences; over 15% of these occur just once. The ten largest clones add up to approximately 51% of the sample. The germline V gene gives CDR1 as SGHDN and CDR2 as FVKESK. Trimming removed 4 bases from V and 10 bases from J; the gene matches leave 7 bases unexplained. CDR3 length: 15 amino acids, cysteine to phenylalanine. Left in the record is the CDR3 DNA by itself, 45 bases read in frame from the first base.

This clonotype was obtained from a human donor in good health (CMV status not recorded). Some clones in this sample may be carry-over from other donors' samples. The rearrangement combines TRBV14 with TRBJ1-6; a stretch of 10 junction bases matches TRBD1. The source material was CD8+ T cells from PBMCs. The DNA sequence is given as TGTGCCAGCAGCCGACAGGGGGCCGGTGGGTCACCCCTCCACTTT. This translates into CASSRQGAGGSPLHF.